This T cell receptor (beta chain) derives from a study of blood T cell repertoires in COVID-19. For the study at large: The samples span acute and convalescent COVID-19 from the United States, Italy and Spain.

V lost 0 bases and J lost 10; bases outside the gene matches: 6. The CDR3 extends over 14 amino acids. Germline lookup yields CDR1 SGHNT and CDR2 YYREEE (reference sequence). Participants were aged about 18 to 100 years, lived in under 25 US areas, and enrolled virtually. As handled by the study authors: Amplified reference gene primers provided the basis for estimating nucleated cell counts. The data were produced by immunoSEQ multiplex PCR, yet TCRdb's version contains in-frame clones alone and is incomplete. V, J and clone size reflect that table, while D and trimming were determined from the DNA. This table has about 190,000 clones, approximately 78% appearing once.

Specimen: PBMCs or T cells enriched from blood (not recorded which). The chain joins TRBV5-4 to TRBJ2-1, with 8 bases matching TRBD2. The receptor comes from a woman aged 50 to 60 who had recovered from COVID-19. The CDR3 sequence: CASSLAGGPREQFF. The CDR3 region has the DNA TGTGCCAGCAGCTTGGCGGGAGGGCCGCGGGAGCAGTTCTTC. Combining the CDR3 with reference TRBV5-4 and TRBJ2-1 gives the whole variable domain ETGVTQSPTHLIKTRGQQVTLRCSSQSGHNTVSWYQQALGQGPQFIFQYYREEENGRGNFPPRFSGLQFPNYSSELNVNALELDDSALYLCASSLAGGPREQFFGPGTRLTVL.